This TCR beta chain came from a study of T cells in women clearing cervical HPV infection. This clone is called medium-sized based on its frequency. The DNA ends 3 residues before the CDR3 does, and the rest of the CDR3 is filled in from the germline J gene. Sequencing was performed with immunoSEQ multiplex PCR; in TCRdb, only in-frame clones are kept and a portion is missing. The table gives roughly 12,000 clones; the top ten clones make up approximately 9.3% of it. The CDR3 extends over 15 amino acids. J lost 4 bases, V lost 4 bases, and 6 bases had no gene match. Germline CDR1 is SGHNT and CDR2 is YYREEE (reference sequence).

Specimen: blood buffy coat. This sequence was found in a woman between 18 and 75 years old with a cervical HPV16 infection that either progressed to CIN3+ or cleared (not recorded which). This sequence joins TRBV5-4 and TRBJ2-2, with 8 positions matching TRBD1. CDR3 DNA (partial): TGTGCCAGCAGCACCGACAGGGGACCCACCGGGGAG. Protein product: CASSTDRGPTGE. Given in full, the CDR3 is CASSTDRGPTGELFF.